One and the same sample provided the 19 T cell receptor beta chains below, sequenced in a study of shared clonotypes between healthy human individuals. Libraries were prepared by immunoSEQ multiplex PCR; TCRdb keeps only in-frame clonotypes and omits some of them. This sample has about 1.5 million clones; 95% to 99% occur once, and the top ten carry about 0.4%. Specimen: naive CD4+ T cells sorted from blood. This sample's subset: CD45RA+ positively selected. The receptors were sampled from a man in his thirties or forties in good health.

The rearrangement uses TRBV5-4 and TRBJ2-5, with TRBD2 identical over 12 bases. Germline V gene sequence: CDR1 SGHNT, CDR2 YYREEE (reference sequence). J lost 2 bases, V lost 4 bases, and 3 bases had no gene match. The CDR3 covers 15 residues. In DNA form, the CDR3 reads TGTGCCAGCAGCCCTAGCGGGAGGGTACAAGAGACCCAGTACTTC. Translation: CASSPSGRVQETQYF.

J is TRBJ2-7 and V is TRBV15, with 7 nucleotides matching TRBD1. CDR1 LNHNV and CDR2 YYDKDF come from the germline V gene (reference sequence). The CDR3 consists of 17 residues. V dropped 0 bases and J dropped 6; count of bases not matched to a gene: 14. CDR3: CATSRDWPGQSFSEQYF. DNA of the CDR3: TGTGCCACCAGCAGAGATTGGCCGGGACAGTCCTTCTCCGAGCAGTACTTC.

Regarding this clone: Within the sample, other DNA sequences also encode this same CDR3. The chain employs TRBV28 and TRBJ1-2; D possibly corresponds to TRBD1 (5 bases). V lost 6 bases and J lost 0, with 5 bases in between. The CDR3 is 12 residues long. Per the germline V gene, CDR1 is MDHEN and CDR2 is SYDVKM. The CDR3, as DNA: TGTGCCAGCAGGACAGCTAACTATGGCTACACCTTC. It specifies CASRTANYGYTF.

This clone has just one count. This sequence joins TRBV10-3 and TRBJ2-1; D call uncertain. Germline-derived CDR1 and CDR2 are ENHRY and SYGVKD. V was cut by 8 bases and J by 9 bases, with 17 bases left in between. This CDR3 comprises 13 residues. The CDR3 region is CAIVQAPGGEQFF. In nucleotides, the CDR3 is TGTGCCATCGTTCAGGCCCCAGGTGGTGAGCAGTTCTTC.

The chain employs TRBV28 and TRBJ2-1, with 10 positions matching TRBD2. The trim removed 1 base at V and 9 bases at J, leaving 0 bases unmatched. Germline assignment: CDR1 MDHEN and CDR2 SYDVKM. There are 13 residues in the CDR3. Here the CDR3 reads CASSLLAGGEQFF. CDR3 nucleotide sequence: TGTGCCAGCAGTTTATTAGCGGGAGGTGAGCAGTTCTTC.

The chain has TRBV19 and TRBJ1-5; 8 positions agree with TRBD1. The CDR3 has 17 amino acids. Germline V lookup: CDR1 LNHDA, CDR2 SQIVND (reference sequence). Trimming at V came to 5 bases and at J to 2 bases, leaving 11 bases not matched to a gene. CDR3 nucleotide sequence: TGTGCCAGTAGTCCCTTGGACCAGGGGGCAGGCAATCAGCCCCAGCATTTT. It encodes CASSPLDQGAGNQPQHF. Full variable domain (missing parts from reference TRBV19 and TRBJ1-5): DGGITQSPKYLFRKEGQNVTLSCEQNLNHDAMYWYRQDPGQGLRLIYYSQIVNDFQKGDIAEGYSVSREKKESFPLTVTSAQKNPTAFYLCASSPLDQGAGNQPQHFGDGTRLSIL.

The chain employs TRBV5-1 and TRBJ2-7; 7 bases agree with TRBD1. Germline CDR1 is SGHRS and CDR2 is YFSETQ. The CDR3 extends over 15 amino acids. The junction had 9 bases not matched to a gene; V was cut back by 4 bases and J by 2 bases. The CDR3 sequence is CASSPPGTAPYEQYF. The CDR3 DNA reads as TGCGCCAGCAGCCCCCCGGGGACAGCACCCTACGAGCAGTACTTC.

The CDR3 protein is CSVVRTGEYGYTF. The CDR3 bases are TGCAGCGTTGTCCGGACAGGGGAATATGGCTACACCTTC. The V call is TRBV29-1, the J call TRBJ1-2; 9 nucleotides align to TRBD1. Germline values: CDR1 SQVTM, CDR2 ANQGSEA. The CDR3 loop spans 13 amino acids. Trimming at V came to 4 bases and at J to 5 bases, leaving 5 bases not matched to a gene.

The chain links TRBV10-3 to TRBJ2-7; TRBD1 might be the D (6 bases). V was pared by 8 bases and J by 6 bases, with 14 bases between. In germline, CDR1 is ENHRY, CDR2 SYGVKD. The CDR3 has 12 amino acids. The CDR3 sequence: CAIGGSGLEQYF. CDR3 nucleotide sequence: TGTGCCATCGGGGGCTCGGGGCTCGAGCAGTACTTC.

The chain uses TRBV19 and TRBJ1-3, with D possibly TRBD1 on 6 matching bases. Per the germline V gene, CDR1 is LNHDA and CDR2 is SQIVND (reference sequence). The CDR3 consists of 16 residues. V shed 6 bases and J shed 0 bases, with 15 bases lying between them. The CDR3 loop is CASSRDITYSGNTIYF. The CDR3 nucleotides are TGTGCCAGTAGCAGGGACATCACTTACTCTGGAAACACCATATATTTT. The whole variable domain, filled in from reference TRBV19 and TRBJ1-3, reads DGGITQSPKYLFRKEGQNVTLSCEQNLNHDAMYWYRQDPGQGLRLIYYSQIVNDFQKGDIAEGYSVSREKKESFPLTVTSAQKNPTAFYLCASSRDITYSGNTIYFGEGSWLTVV.

The chain is built from TRBV5-5 and TRBJ1-4; tentative D call: TRBD1 (5 bases). CDR1 and CDR2 from the germline V gene are SGHKS and YYEKEE (reference sequence). Trimming took 4 bases from V and 5 from J, leaving 12 bases between them. The CDR3 contains 14 residues. The DNA of the CDR3 is TGTGCCAGCAGCATCGCCGGGACCAATGAAAAACTGTTTTTT. Its protein is CASSIAGTNEKLFF.

The J gene is TRBJ2-7, the V gene TRBV9; D gene uncertain. V lost 1 base and J lost 2, with 13 bases in between. The CDR3 contains 15 residues. Germline V lookup: CDR1 SGDLS, CDR2 YYNGEE. The CDR3 protein is CASSVTALAPYEQYF. In nucleotides, the CDR3 is TGTGCCAGCAGCGTAACAGCGCTGGCCCCCTACGAGCAGTACTTC.

The chain is built from TRBV28 and TRBJ1-4, with 8 bases identical to TRBD1. The J segment lost 0 bases and the V segment lost 3 bases, leaving 6 bases of the junction unmatched. The CDR3 has 17 residues. The germline V gene has CDR1 MDHEN and CDR2 SYDVKM. CDR3 region: CASSFGTGSATNEKLFF. In DNA, the CDR3 is TGTGCCAGCAGTTTTGGGACAGGTTCTGCAACTAATGAAAAACTGTTTTTT.

The chain joins TRBV7-2 to TRBJ2-1, with 8 bases that match TRBD2. The V and J ends lost 1 base and 6 bases, in that order; junction bases with no gene match: 5. The CDR3 has 15 residues. Germline V gives CDR1 SGHTA, CDR2 FQGNSA. This chain's CDR3 is CASSLGTSRPNEQFF. The CDR3 DNA reads TGTGCCAGCAGCTTAGGGACTAGCCGGCCCAATGAGCAGTTCTTC.

About this clone itself: Within the sample, other DNA sequences also encode this same CDR3. The J gene is TRBJ2-5, the V gene TRBV9, with D tentatively TRBD1 (6 bases). The V gene's germline CDR1 is SGDLS and CDR2 YYNGEE. The CDR3 length is 14 residues. Deletions cut 0 bases from V and 2 bases from J, with 8 bases between. CDR3 nucleotide sequence: TGTGCCAGCAGCGTAGGGACAGCTCAAGAGACCCAGTACTTC. This codes for CASSVGTAQETQYF.

This clone was detected only once. The rearrangement links TRBV9 to TRBJ2-7; TRBD1 aligns across 9 bases. CDR1 SGDLS and CDR2 YYNGEE come from the germline V gene. Losses at the gene ends were 3 bases for V and 6 bases for J; bases not matched to a gene: 10. There are 15 residues in the CDR3. The CDR3 DNA reads as TGTGCCAGCAGCGGAGGCCGGGACAGGGAGGCCGAGCAGTACTTC. It codes for CASSGGRDREAEQYF. Together with reference TRBV9 and TRBJ2-7, the CDR3 gives the full variable domain: DSGVTQTPKHLITATGQRVTLRCSPRSGDLSVYWYQQSLDQGLQFLIQYYNGEERAKGNILERFSAQQFPDLHSELNLSSLELGDSALYFCASSGGRDREAEQYFGPGTRLTVT.

V gene TRBV29-1 combines with J gene TRBJ1-1; 9 nucleotides align to TRBD1. There are 14 residues in the CDR3. The germline V gene has CDR1 SQVTM and CDR2 ANQGSEA. V lost 6 bases and J lost 4; bases outside the gene matches: 9. The DNA of the CDR3 is TGCAGCGTACGTAGCGGGACAGGGAGCACTGAAGCTTTCTTT. This translates into CSVRSGTGSTEAFF.

Here the CDR3 reads CASSEFLARNTGELFF. The DNA of the CDR3 is TGTGCCAGCAGTGAGTTTCTAGCGAGAAACACCGGGGAGCTGTTTTTT. This chain joins TRBV2 and TRBJ2-2; TRBD2 is a possible D gene (6 bases). CDR3 size: 16 residues. The germline CDR1 and CDR2 sequences are SNHLY and FYNNEI. The ends were cut back, 3 bases at V and 2 bases at J, with 13 bases in the middle.

This chain links TRBV29-1 with TRBJ2-1; TRBD2 is a possible D gene (5 bases). Germline assignment: CDR1 SQVTM and CDR2 ANQGSEA. The length of the CDR3 is 11 residues. V was trimmed by 3 bases and J by 10 bases, leaving 10 bases between them. CDR3 bases: TGCAGCGTTGATCTAGCTTTAGAGCAGTTCTTC. Residues: CSVDLALEQFF.